The 7 T cell receptor beta chains below were found in one sample sequenced in a study of blood T cell repertoires in COVID-19. Clones were read by immunoSEQ multiplex PCR, and TCRdb kept only the in-frame ones, dropping some. In the table there are more than 95,000 clones, roughly four fifths of which are singletons. The sequenced sample consisted of peripheral blood. The receptors originated from a man aged 55 to 70 with acute or convalescent COVID-19.

The chain is built from TRBV6-4 and TRBJ2-3, with D possibly matching TRBD2 (7 bases). The CDR3 has 16 amino acids. Trimming removed 9 bases at V and 2 bases at J, with 21 bases between. CDR1 and CDR2 (germline): MRHNA, SNTAGT. CDR3 sequence reads: CASTPITGTNTDTQYF. In DNA, the CDR3 is TGTGCCAGTACGCCTATTACAGGGACTAACACAGATACGCAGTATTTT.

The rearrangement links TRBV4-1 to TRBJ2-1, with TRBD2 matching over 10 bases. The CDR3 length is 16 residues. V shed 0 bases and J 5 bases; nucleotides not matched to a gene: 4. The germline V gene encodes CDR1 MGHRA and CDR2 YSYEKL. The CDR3 loop is CASSQDRSGRDNEQFF. The CDR3 coding sequence is TGCGCCAGCAGCCAAGATAGGAGCGGGAGGGACAATGAGCAGTTCTTC.

The genes are TRBV7-6 and TRBJ2-1; TRBD2 matches at 7 bases. With V trimmed by 6 bases and J by 2 bases, 10 bases remained unmatched. Germline assignment: CDR1 SGHVS and CDR2 FNYEAQ. This CDR3 has 16 residues. The chain's CDR3 is CASRPAGAGAYNEQFF. The CDR3 DNA is TGTGCCAGCAGACCCGCCGGGGCGGGAGCCTACAATGAGCAGTTCTTC.

The genes are TRBV3-1 (or the pseudogene TRBV3-2) and TRBJ1-1; 7 bases agree with TRBD1. The V segment lost 4 bases and the J segment 1 base; nucleotides outside the gene matches: 3. Per germline, CDR1 LGHDT and CDR2 YNNKEL (reference sequence). The CDR3 has 14 amino acids. CDR3 bases: TGTGCCAGCAGCCCCCGGGACAGGAACACTGAAGCTTTCTTT. Protein sequence: CASSPRDRNTEAFF.

This chain connects TRBV7-8 to TRBJ2-2, with 9 positions matching TRBD1. CDR1 is SGHVS and CDR2 is FQNEAQ in the germline V gene. Trimming cost V 5 bases and J 4 bases; bases outside gene matches: 14. CDR3 length: 18 amino acids. Written as DNA, the CDR3 is TGTGCCAGCAGCGCACACCTTACAGGGGGCGACCTCACCGGGGAGCTGTTTTTT. It specifies CASSAHLTGGDLTGELFF.

This clone has only a few counts. The chain combines TRBV19 with TRBJ2-3; 8 nucleotides align to TRBD1. Germline trimming cut 6 bases from V and 2 bases from J; bases unmatched to any gene: 4. There are 14 residues in the CDR3. The germline gives CDR1 LNHDA, CDR2 SQIVND (reference sequence). CDR3 residues: CASSPGQDTDTQYF. CDR3 DNA sequence: TGTGCCAGTAGCCCGGGACAGGACACAGATACGCAGTATTTT.

The chain recombines TRBV28 with TRBJ2-1, with TRBD2 matching 13 bases. The CDR3 covers 16 residues. Germline V gene lookup returns CDR1 MDHEN and CDR2 SYDVKM. V gave up 6 bases and J gave up 8 bases; unmatched junction bases: 10. The CDR3 DNA reads TGTGCCAGCAGGTACCAACTAGCGGGAGGGCCAGATGAGCAGTTCTTC. Translated: CASRYQLAGGPDEQFF.